These 29 T cell receptor beta chains share one sample of origin, sequenced in a study of shared clonotypes between healthy human individuals. Naive CD8 populations comprised CD45RO-negative cells positively selected for CCR7, excluding terminally differentiated effector memory CD45RA+ cells. Some clones are missing from TCRdb's copy, which holds only in-frame ones; the method was immunoSEQ multiplex PCR. The data show about 2.2 million clones, around 93% seen once. The source material was naive CD8+ T cells from PBMCs. These receptors were taken from a man aged 18-30 years in good health. Some clones in this sample may be carry-over from other donors' samples.

The V and J genes are TRBV27 and TRBJ2-3; 8 nucleotides align to TRBD2. CDR1 is MNHEY and CDR2 is SMNVEV in the germline V gene (reference sequence). J lost 4 bases, V lost 11 bases, and 5 bases had no gene match. This CDR3 has 12 residues. The chain's CDR3 is CAVGREADTQYF. The CDR3 DNA reads as TGTGCCGTCGGGAGGGAGGCAGATACGCAGTATTTT.

The genes are TRBV19 and TRBJ1-5; 10 nucleotides agree with TRBD1. V shed 8 bases, J shed 6 bases, and the junction held 19 bases outside the gene matches. Germline V gives CDR1 LNHDA, CDR2 SQIVND (reference sequence). The CDR3 consists of 18 residues. In DNA form, the CDR3 reads TGTGCCAGTCAGTATCGGGACAGGGGCCCCACGGACGGTCAGCCCCAGCATTTT. This encodes CASQYRDRGPTDGQPQHF.

The J gene is TRBJ1-5, the V gene TRBV6-1; D perhaps matches TRBD1 (6 bases). The V gene lost 1 base and the J gene lost 7 bases, with 14 bases spanning the gap. In germline, CDR1 is MNHNS, CDR2 SASEGT. The CDR3 spans 15 residues. The DNA for the CDR3 is TGTGCCAGCAGTGAAGGAGGGGGGCGAAAACAGCCCCAGCATTTT. As protein: CASSEGGGRKQPQHF.

The chain is built from TRBV4-1 and TRBJ2-1; 8 nucleotides line up with TRBD2. Trimming took 1 base from V and 5 from J; bases not matched to a gene: 13. In germline, CDR1 is MGHRA, CDR2 YSYEKL. CDR3 size: 18 residues. The CDR3 here is CASSQGIGTGGNHNEQFF. The CDR3 nucleotides are TGCGCCAGCAGCCAAGGGATCGGGACGGGGGGGAACCACAATGAGCAGTTCTTC.

A few counts support this clone. This sequence joins TRBV19 and TRBJ1-1, with TRBD1 identical over 7 bases. This CDR3 comprises 16 residues. V lost 6 bases and J lost 0; bases outside the gene matches: 10. Germline-derived CDR1 and CDR2 are LNHDA and SQIVND (reference sequence). CDR3 sequence: CASSYIFQGVNTEAFF. In DNA, the CDR3 is TGTGCCAGTAGCTATATATTCCAGGGGGTGAACACTGAAGCTTTCTTT.

This chain joins TRBV19 and TRBJ2-1, with D perhaps assigned TRBD1 or TRBD2 (5 bases each). Germline loops: CDR1 LNHDA, CDR2 SQIVND (reference sequence). Trimming cost V 3 bases and J 9 bases, with 15 bases left between them. This CDR3 region has 14 residues. The CDR3 reads CASSISPGTGEQFF. The CDR3 bases are TGTGCCAGTAGTATCTCGCCAGGGACGGGTGAGCAGTTCTTC. The full variable domain, its missing parts supplied by reference TRBV19 and TRBJ2-1, is DGGITQSPKYLFRKEGQNVTLSCEQNLNHDAMYWYRQDPGQGLRLIYYSQIVNDFQKGDIAEGYSVSREKKESFPLTVTSAQKNPTAFYLCASSISPGTGEQFFGPGTRLTVL.

In this sample, this clone turned up once. The J gene is TRBJ1-1, the V gene TRBV11-2, with D maybe TRBD1 (6 bases). Looked up from germline, CDR1 is SGHAT and CDR2 is FQNNGV. There are 18 residues in the CDR3. V shed 3 bases and J shed 0 bases, with 20 bases lying between them. CDR3 in DNA: TGTGCCAGCAGCTTTAGTAGCGGAGACAGGTATATGAACACTGAAGCTTTCTTT. Its translation: CASSFSSGDRYMNTEAFF.

The chain combines TRBV28 with TRBJ2-7, with D perhaps TRBD1 (5 bases). V was shortened by 3 bases and J by 5 bases, with 11 bases between the two germline ends. Germline CDR1 reads MDHEN; CDR2 reads SYDVKM. The CDR3 contains 13 residues. The CDR3 protein is CASSFVRGHEQYF. In nucleotides, the CDR3 is TGTGCCAGCAGTTTTGTTAGGGGTCACGAGCAGTACTTC.

This clone was seen a handful of times. Relative to the germline gene, one junction end is altered; a read error may explain this. This chain uses TRBV20-1 with TRBJ1-2; a possible D gene is TRBD1 (5 bases). Germline values: CDR1 DFQATT, CDR2 SNEGSKA (reference sequence). The CDR3 contains 10 residues. The CDR3 here is CSARDRAWGF. In DNA, the CDR3 is TGCAGTGCCCGAGACAGAGCGTGGGGCTTC.

J is TRBJ1-5 and V is TRBV4-2; D gene ambiguous. The CDR3 covers 17 residues. In germline, CDR1 is LGHNA, CDR2 YNFKEQ. V shed 0 bases and J shed 5 bases, with 17 bases lying between them. The CDR3 DNA follows: TGTGCCAGCAGCCAAGATCCCTGGCGACACAACGATCAGCCCCAGCATTTT. Its protein is CASSQDPWRHNDQPQHF.

V usage is TRBV11-2 and J usage is TRBJ2-7; D remains unclear. The germline V gene encodes CDR1 SGHAT and CDR2 FQNNGV. The CDR3 runs 14 residues. V shed 2 bases and J shed 2 bases, with 10 bases lying between them. CDR3 bases: TGTGCCAGCAGCTTACCTAGTATCACCTACGAGCAGTACTTC. It translates to CASSLPSITYEQYF.

Details on this clone: The same CDR3 arises from other DNA sequences in this sample as well. The chain carries TRBV7-9 and TRBJ2-7; 7 positions match TRBD1. The trim removed 5 bases at V and 5 bases at J, leaving 3 bases unmatched. Germline assignment: CDR1 SEHNR and CDR2 FQNEAQ (reference sequence). The CDR3 consists of 12 residues. CDR3 region: CASSPDRDEQYF. The CDR3 DNA follows: TGTGCCAGCAGCCCAGACAGGGACGAGCAGTACTTC.

The rearrangement uses TRBV7-9 and TRBJ1-1; D possibly corresponds to TRBD1 (5 bases). V shed 2 bases and J shed 6 bases, with 16 bases lying between them. Germline V lookup: CDR1 SEHNR, CDR2 FQNEAQ (reference sequence). The CDR3 covers 15 residues. Here the CDR3 reads CASSLLLGGGSEAFF. The CDR3 region has the DNA TGTGCCAGCAGCTTACTGTTGGGGGGAGGGTCTGAAGCTTTCTTT.

This sequence joins TRBV4-3 and TRBJ2-1, with 10 bases lining up with TRBD2. CDR3 length: 21 residues. J gave up 5 bases and V 0 bases, and 19 bases lay outside the gene matches. The germline CDR1 and CDR2 sequences are LGHNA and YSLEER. The CDR3 DNA is TGCGCCAGCAGCCAAGATCTAACCAGCGGGAGGGGCCCCAGGGATCACAATGAGCAGTTCTTC. It is translated as CASSQDLTSGRGPRDHNEQFF.

The gene calls are TRBV7-2 and TRBJ2-7, with D hard to call. The V end lost 4 bases, the J end lost 6 bases, and 13 bases lay between the germline ends. The CDR3 contains 13 residues. Germline V gene data show CDR1 as SGHTA and CDR2 as FQGNSA. Here the CDR3 DNA reads TGTGCCAGCAGCTACCCAAGGGATCCCGAGCAGTACTTC. This sequence encodes CASSYPRDPEQYF.

This chain uses TRBV19 with TRBJ2-1, with D possibly being TRBD1 or TRBD2 (6 bases each). CDR3 length: 14 amino acids. Germline values: CDR1 LNHDA, CDR2 SQIVND (reference sequence). Trimming took 6 bases from V and 6 from J, leaving 15 bases between them. The CDR3 loop reads CASSEGGLVNEQFF. CDR3 nucleotide sequence: TGTGCCAGTAGCGAGGGGGGCTTGGTCAATGAGCAGTTCTTC.

Comments on this clone: Distinct nucleotide sequences in the sample also encode this CDR3. This sequence joins TRBV18 and TRBJ2-7; 11 bases align to TRBD2. V gave up 2 bases and J gave up 3 bases; unmatched junction bases: 0. Germline CDR1 KGHSH, CDR2 LQKENI. The CDR3 is 14 amino acids. The CDR3: CASSPGLAGYEQYF. The CDR3 region has the DNA TGTGCCAGCTCACCAGGACTAGCGGGCTACGAGCAGTACTTC.

V usage is TRBV5-1 and J usage is TRBJ2-6, with D possibly matching TRBD1 (6 bases). The CDR3 runs 16 residues. Germline V lookup: CDR1 SGHRS, CDR2 YFSETQ. The V and J ends lost 4 bases and 4 bases respectively, with 15 bases between them. The CDR3 region is CASSSQSGAGANVLTF. Written as DNA, the CDR3 is TGCGCCAGCAGCAGCCAATCAGGGGCGGGGGCCAACGTCCTGACTTTC.

The V gene is TRBV27, the J gene TRBJ2-1; 10 positions agree with TRBD1. Germline values: CDR1 MNHEY, CDR2 SMNVEV (reference sequence). CDR3 length: 14 residues. J gave up 6 bases and V 6 bases, and 5 bases lay outside the gene matches. The chain's CDR3 is CASSRDRGGNEQFF. The CDR3 bases are TGTGCCAGCAGCCGGGACAGGGGCGGCAATGAGCAGTTCTTC.

CDR3 in DNA: TGTGCCAGCAGCGTGGGGGGCTTCCGATCGGCCGGGGAGCTGTTTTTT. This encodes CASSVGGFRSAGELFF. The gene calls are TRBV9 and TRBJ2-2; the D gene could be TRBD1 or TRBD2 (6 bases each). This CDR3 is built from 16 residues. Germline V gene lookup returns CDR1 SGDLS and CDR2 YYNGEE. V lost 2 bases to trimming and J lost 6 bases, with 17 bases between them.

The chain employs TRBV7-7 and TRBJ2-2; 9 nucleotides align to TRBD1. The CDR3 is made up of 15 amino acids. After removal of 7 bases from V and 5 bases from J, the junction contained 8 bases not matched to a gene. The V gene's germline CDR1 is SSHAT and CDR2 FNYEAQ (reference sequence). For the CDR3, the DNA is TGTGCCAGCACCGTGGGACAGGGAGGGACCGGGGAGCTGTTTTTT. As protein: CASTVGQGGTGELFF.

V usage is TRBV27 and J usage is TRBJ2-7, with a tentative D call TRBD1 (6 bases). From germline, CDR1 is MNHEY and CDR2 SMNVEV (reference sequence). Trimming pared 0 bases from V and 3 bases from J, leaving 15 bases between. The CDR3 is made up of 16 amino acids. The DNA for the CDR3 is TGTGCCAGCAGTTTATCGAGGGGGACGGTATACTACGAGCAGTACTTC. Protein sequence: CASSLSRGTVYYEQYF.

The V and J genes are TRBV2 and TRBJ2-1; D remains unclear. The CDR3 length is 17 residues. V was shortened by 0 bases and J by 1 base, with 13 bases between the two germline ends. CDR1 is SNHLY and CDR2 is FYNNEI in the germline V gene. The DNA for the CDR3 is TGTGCCAGCAGTGAAGCGCTTGTGAAGACGTCCTACAATGAGCAGTTCTTC. It translates to CASSEALVKTSYNEQFF.

The chain joins TRBV27 to TRBJ2-7, with TRBD1 matching 8 bases. The junction had 9 bases not matched to a gene; V was cut back by 3 bases and J by 5 bases. Germline V lookup: CDR1 MNHEY, CDR2 SMNVEV (reference sequence). The CDR3 runs 15 residues. CDR3: CASSFRGQGADEQYF. The DNA of the CDR3 is TGTGCCAGCAGTTTCCGGGGGCAGGGGGCGGACGAGCAGTACTTC.

Worth noting for this clone: A far larger clone lies a single base away; this is likely a read error. Other nucleotide sequences from this sample produce the same CDR3. The J gene is TRBJ1-2, the V gene TRBV27; 7 bases map to TRBD1. Germline CDR1 reads MNHEY; CDR2 reads SMNVEV (reference sequence). The CDR3 has 13 residues. Trimming took 6 bases from V and 2 from J; bases not matched to a gene: 3. The CDR3 protein is CASSLGQNYGYTF. As DNA, the CDR3 is TGTGCCAGCAGCTTGGGACAGAACTATGGCTACACCTTC.

The rearrangement joins TRBV28 to TRBJ2-7; TRBD1 matches 8 bases. Trimming took 5 bases from V and 0 from J; bases not matched to a gene: 6. CDR3 size: 15 residues. Germline V gene data show CDR1 as MDHEN and CDR2 as SYDVKM. CDR3 sequence: CASSVSGGSSYEQYF. CDR3 sequence (DNA): TGTGCCAGCAGTGTTTCAGGGGGCAGCTCCTACGAGCAGTACTTC.

Concerning this clone itself: The sample holds other DNA sequences that translate to the same CDR3. This chain links TRBV27 with TRBJ2-1, with D tentatively TRBD2 (5 bases). The V and J ends lost 4 bases and 4 bases respectively, with 11 bases between them. Germline CDR1 reads MNHEY; CDR2 reads SMNVEV (reference sequence). The CDR3 loop spans 14 amino acids. The CDR3 coding sequence is TGTGCCAGCAGTTCGAGGACTGGTTACAATGAGCAGTTCTTC. It codes for CASSSRTGYNEQFF.

A remark on this clone: Other DNA sequences within the sample encode an identical CDR3. V and J are TRBV10-2 and TRBJ1-5; no clear D. The ends were cut back, 3 bases at V and 7 bases at J, with 7 bases in the middle. The CDR3 is 12 residues long. The germline gives CDR1 WSHSY, CDR2 SAAADI. The CDR3 DNA is TGCGCCAGCAGTGAAGGAGGACAGCCCCAGCATTTT. This encodes CASSEGGQPQHF.

This clone appeared a few times. The V call is TRBV27, the J call TRBJ2-7; D might be TRBD2 (5 bases). V was shortened by 3 bases and J by 0 bases, with 21 bases between the two germline ends. CDR3 length equals 18 residues. Germline CDR1 reads MNHEY; CDR2 reads SMNVEV (reference sequence). The CDR3 region has the DNA TGTGCCAGCAGTTTTAGATCGCCAGGTTGGGAGAGCTCCTACGAGCAGTACTTC. As protein: CASSFRSPGWESSYEQYF.